Below are 9 T cell receptor beta chains sequenced from a single sample in a study of blood T cells in healthy people across ages. Sample-barcoded 5' priming and a J-beta primer mix drove a second PCR of about 7 to 12 cycles. TCRdb redid the calling of the 5' RACE reads with MiXCR, one entry per CDR3 protein. The table includes 800,000 or so distinct CDR3 sequences, 25% detected once. These data also formed part of another study, on T cells of mothers and their children.

The sequenced sample consisted of blood. The receptors derive from a boy between 5 and 17 years old in good health.

The chain links TRBV2 to TRBJ2-3; D is uncertain. Germline values: CDR1 SNHLY, CDR2 FYNNEI. This CDR3 is built from 14 residues. V gave up 4 bases and J gave up 6 bases, with 14 bases separating them. For the CDR3, the DNA is TGTGCCAGCAGTGCGGGCATCCCGAGGGATACGCAGTATTTT. Protein: CASSAGIPRDTQYF.

The V call is TRBV12-3 or TRBV12-4, the J call TRBJ2-1; D gene unclear. The better agreement between TRBJ2-7 and the DNA end casts doubt on the J call. This CDR3 is built from 15 residues. CDR3 amino acids: CASSLRIGGGYEQYF. The CDR3 nucleotides are TGTGCCAGCAGTTTACGGATAGGTGGCGGCTACGAGCAGTACTTC.

This clonotype occurred many times. The chain has TRBV7-9 and TRBJ2-7, with 10 positions matching TRBD1. CDR1 and CDR2 (germline): SEHNR, FQNEAQ (reference sequence). V shed 3 bases and J 3 bases; nucleotides not matched to a gene: 5. The CDR3 is 15 residues long. In DNA form, the CDR3 reads TGTGCCAGCAGCTTTCAAGGACAGGGGGACTACGAGCAGTACTTC. This translates into CASSFQGQGDYEQYF.

This clonotype was observed a few times. This chain uses TRBV29-1 with TRBJ2-2; D is unclear. Germline V CDR1 and CDR2: SQVTM, ANQGSEA. The ends were cut back, 5 bases at V and 0 bases at J, with 10 bases in the middle. The CDR3 has 14 amino acids. The CDR3 here is CSVPRDTNTGELFF. For the CDR3, the DNA is TGCAGCGTTCCCAGAGATACGAACACCGGGGAGCTGTTTTTT.

The V call is TRBV28, the J call TRBJ2-4, with D possibly called TRBD1 or TRBD2 (6 bases each). Germline CDR1 MDHEN, CDR2 SYDVKM. V dropped 3 bases and J dropped 0 bases, with 9 bases sitting between them. CDR3 length: 15 amino acids. CDR3 residues: CASSLGGSAKNIQYF. The CDR3 coding sequence is TGTGCCAGCAGTTTGGGGGGCTCAGCCAAAAACATTCAGTACTTC.

This clonotype was detected many times. The chain joins TRBV11-2 to TRBJ2-1; D unclear. CDR1 and CDR2 from the germline V gene are SGHAT and FQNNGV. CDR3 size: 13 residues. Trimming cost V 1 base and J 4 bases, with 5 bases left between them. CDR3 loop: CASSLVPYNEQFF. The DNA of the CDR3 is TGTGCCAGCAGCTTAGTACCATACAATGAGCAGTTCTTC.

This clonotype was recorded a few times. The rearrangement joins TRBV18 to TRBJ2-3; no reliable D call. The germline gives CDR1 KGHSH, CDR2 LQKENI. Trimming removed 5 bases from V and 1 base from J, with 10 bases in between. CDR3 length: 14 amino acids. CDR3 DNA sequence: TGTGCCAGCTCATCCGTAGCAGGCACAGATACGCAGTATTTT. Protein sequence: CASSSVAGTDTQYF.

The chain is built from TRBV20-1 and TRBJ2-7, with no clear D. In germline, CDR1 is DFQATT, CDR2 SNEGSKA (reference sequence). V was trimmed by 3 bases and J by 2 bases, leaving 11 bases between them. There are 13 residues in the CDR3. CDR3 in amino acids: CSARSMGTYEQYF. The DNA of the CDR3 is TGCAGTGCTAGGTCCATGGGAACCTACGAGCAGTACTTC.

The gene calls are TRBV12-3 or TRBV12-4 and TRBJ2-2; 7 bases line up with TRBD1. This CDR3 region has 15 residues. Trimming cost V 7 bases and J 7 bases; bases outside gene matches: 12. DNA of the CDR3: TGTGCCAGCAAGGGTTCTCAGGGGGAAGTCGGGGAGCTGTTTTTT. Its protein product is CASKGSQGEVGELFF.